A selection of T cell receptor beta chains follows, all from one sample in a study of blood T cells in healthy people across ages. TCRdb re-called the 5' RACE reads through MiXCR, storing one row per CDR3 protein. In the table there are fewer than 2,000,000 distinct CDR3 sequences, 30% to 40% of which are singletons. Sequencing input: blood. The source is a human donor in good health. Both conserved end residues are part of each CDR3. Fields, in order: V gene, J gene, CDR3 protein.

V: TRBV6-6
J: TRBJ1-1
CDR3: CASRNRKTIPLNTEAFF

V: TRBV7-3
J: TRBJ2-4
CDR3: CASSLMGSGKQYF

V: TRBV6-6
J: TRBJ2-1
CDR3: CASSSIGETQFF

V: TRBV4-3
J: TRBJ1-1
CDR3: CASSRPDRNTEAFF

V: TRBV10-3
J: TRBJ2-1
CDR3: CAISEPRGAGDEQFF

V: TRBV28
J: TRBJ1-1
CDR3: CASITPGLNTEAFF

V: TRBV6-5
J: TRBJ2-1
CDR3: CASSSQGEHNEQFF

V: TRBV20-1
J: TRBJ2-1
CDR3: CSARGPPDEQFF

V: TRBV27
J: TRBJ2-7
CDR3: CASSLSPGTADYEQYF

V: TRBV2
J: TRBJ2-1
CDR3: CASSERKVAGGEQFF